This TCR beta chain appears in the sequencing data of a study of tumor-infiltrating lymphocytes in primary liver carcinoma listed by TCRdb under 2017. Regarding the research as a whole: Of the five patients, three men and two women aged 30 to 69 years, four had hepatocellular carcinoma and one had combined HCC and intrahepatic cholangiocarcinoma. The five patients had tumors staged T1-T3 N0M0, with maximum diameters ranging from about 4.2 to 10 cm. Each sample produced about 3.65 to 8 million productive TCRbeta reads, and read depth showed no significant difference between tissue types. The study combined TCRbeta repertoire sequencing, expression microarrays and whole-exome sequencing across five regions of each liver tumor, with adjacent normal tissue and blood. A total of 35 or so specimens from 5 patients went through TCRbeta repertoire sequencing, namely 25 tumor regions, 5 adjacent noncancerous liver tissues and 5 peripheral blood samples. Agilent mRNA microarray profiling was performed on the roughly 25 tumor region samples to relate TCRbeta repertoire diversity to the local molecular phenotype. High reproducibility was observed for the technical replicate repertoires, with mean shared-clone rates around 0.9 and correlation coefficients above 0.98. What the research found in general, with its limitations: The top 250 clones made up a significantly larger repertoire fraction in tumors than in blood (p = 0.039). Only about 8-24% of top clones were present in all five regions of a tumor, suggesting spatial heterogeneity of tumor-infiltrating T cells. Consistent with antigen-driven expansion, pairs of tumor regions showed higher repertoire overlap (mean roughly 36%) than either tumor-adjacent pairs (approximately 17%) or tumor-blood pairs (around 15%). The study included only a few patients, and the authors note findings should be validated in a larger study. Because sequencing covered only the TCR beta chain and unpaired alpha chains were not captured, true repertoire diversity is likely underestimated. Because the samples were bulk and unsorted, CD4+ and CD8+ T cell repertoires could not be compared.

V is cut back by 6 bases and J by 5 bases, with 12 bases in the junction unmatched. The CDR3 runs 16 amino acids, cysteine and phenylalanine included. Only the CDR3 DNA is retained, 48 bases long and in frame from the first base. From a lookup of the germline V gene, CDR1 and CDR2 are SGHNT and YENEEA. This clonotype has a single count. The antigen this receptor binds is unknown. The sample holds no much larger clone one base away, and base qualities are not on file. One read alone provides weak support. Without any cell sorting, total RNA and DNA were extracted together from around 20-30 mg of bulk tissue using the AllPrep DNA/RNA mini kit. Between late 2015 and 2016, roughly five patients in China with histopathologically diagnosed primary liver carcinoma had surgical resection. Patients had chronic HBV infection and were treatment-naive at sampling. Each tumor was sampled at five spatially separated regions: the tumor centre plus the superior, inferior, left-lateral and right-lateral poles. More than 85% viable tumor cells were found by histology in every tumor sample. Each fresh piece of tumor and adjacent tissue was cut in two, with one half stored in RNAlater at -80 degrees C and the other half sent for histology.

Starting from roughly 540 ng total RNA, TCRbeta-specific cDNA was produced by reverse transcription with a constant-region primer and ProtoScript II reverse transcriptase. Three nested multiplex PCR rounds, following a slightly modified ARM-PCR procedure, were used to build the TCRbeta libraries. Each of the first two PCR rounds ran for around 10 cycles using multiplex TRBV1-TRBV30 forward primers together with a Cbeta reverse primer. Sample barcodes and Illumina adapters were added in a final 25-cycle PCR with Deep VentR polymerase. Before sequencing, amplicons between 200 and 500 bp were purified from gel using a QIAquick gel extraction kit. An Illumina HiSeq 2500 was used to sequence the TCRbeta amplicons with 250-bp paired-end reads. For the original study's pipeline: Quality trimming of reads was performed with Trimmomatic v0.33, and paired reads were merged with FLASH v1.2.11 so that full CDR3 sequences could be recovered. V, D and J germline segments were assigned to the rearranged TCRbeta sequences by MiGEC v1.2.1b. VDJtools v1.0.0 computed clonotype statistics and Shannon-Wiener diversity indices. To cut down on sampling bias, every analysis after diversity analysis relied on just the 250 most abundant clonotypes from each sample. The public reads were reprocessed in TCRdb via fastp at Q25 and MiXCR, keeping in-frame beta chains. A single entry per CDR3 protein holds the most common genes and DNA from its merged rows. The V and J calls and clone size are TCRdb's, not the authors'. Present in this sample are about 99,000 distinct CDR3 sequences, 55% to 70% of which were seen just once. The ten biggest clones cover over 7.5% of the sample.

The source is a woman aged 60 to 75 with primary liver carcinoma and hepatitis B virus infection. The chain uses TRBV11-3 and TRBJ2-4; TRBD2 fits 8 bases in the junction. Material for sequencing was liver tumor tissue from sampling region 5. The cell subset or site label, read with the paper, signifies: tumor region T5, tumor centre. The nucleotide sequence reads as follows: TGTGCCAGCAGTTACAGACGGGGGGGGCGGGAAAACATTCAGTACTTC. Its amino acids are CASSYRRGGRENIQYF. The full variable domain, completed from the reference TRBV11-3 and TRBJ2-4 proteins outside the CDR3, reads EAGVVQSPRYKIIEKKQPVAFWCNPISGHNTLYWYLQNLGQGPELLIRYENEEAVDDSQLPKDRFSAERLKGVDSTLKIQPAELGDSAVYLCASSYRRGGRENIQYFGAGTRLSVL.